A selection of T cell receptor beta chains follows, all from one sample in a study of OX40 agonist ivuxolimab in advanced cancers. Libraries were prepared by immunoSEQ multiplex PCR; TCRdb keeps only in-frame clonotypes and omits some of them. The sample yields tens of thousands of clones, 85% to 95% seen once. This specimen consisted of CD4+ or CD8+ T cells sorted from blood, obtained in a trial of the OX40 agonist ivuxolimab. These receptor sequences come from an adult with an advanced solid tumor such as melanoma, head and neck, liver or kidney cancer. The CDR3 runs from the conserved cysteine through the conserved F or W. Fields, in order: V gene, J gene, CDR3 protein.

V gene: TRBV19
J gene: TRBJ2-7
CDR3 protein: CASSAQGSWSSYEQYF

V gene: TRBV14
J gene: TRBJ2-6
CDR3 protein: CASSQGTVNVLTF

V gene: TRBV5-1
J gene: TRBJ2-3
CDR3 protein: CASSNPDGDTQYF

V gene: TRBV9
J gene: TRBJ2-1
CDR3 protein: CASSVMGGSYNEQFF

V gene: TRBV27
J gene: TRBJ2-3
CDR3 protein: CASRETLTDTQYF

V gene: TRBV9
J gene: TRBJ2-5
CDR3 protein: CASSVRGLAGGPGQETQYF

V gene: TRBV6-5
J gene: TRBJ2-3
CDR3 protein: CASSSLRGGPDTQYF

V gene: TRBV27
J gene: TRBJ2-1
CDR3 protein: CASSPEYGAGDRSNEQFF

V gene: TRBV6-5
J gene: TRBJ2-7
CDR3 protein: CASSSFPGEQYF

V gene: TRBV5-3
J gene: TRBJ2-1
CDR3 protein: CARSRSAAGRYYNEQFF

V gene: TRBV4-1
J gene: TRBJ2-7
CDR3 protein: CASSQVGETYEQYF

V gene: TRBV28
J gene: TRBJ2-7
CDR3 protein: CASSRGLLGTYEQYF

V gene: TRBV6-5
J gene: TRBJ1-2
CDR3 protein: CASSAGTNYGYTF

V gene: TRBV10-3
J gene: TRBJ1-1
CDR3 protein: CAISESKSRRDGNTEAFF

V gene: TRBV9
J gene: TRBJ1-2
CDR3 protein: CASSVGVGTSGYTF

V gene: TRBV10-3
J gene: TRBJ2-1
CDR3 protein: CAISGVGASYNEQFF

V gene: TRBV28
J gene: TRBJ2-2
CDR3 protein: CASRTSTGTFANTGELFF

V gene: TRBV5-1
J gene: TRBJ1-1
CDR3 protein: CASGERGNTEAFF

V gene: TRBV30
J gene: TRBJ1-2
CDR3 protein: CAWNRALYGYTF

V gene: TRBV2
J gene: TRBJ1-5
CDR3 protein: CASSAEPNGRNQPQHF

V gene: TRBV7-8
J gene: TRBJ1-2
CDR3 protein: CASSLSDSYGYTF

V gene: TRBV9
J gene: TRBJ2-1
CDR3 protein: CASSGLLAAGNEQFF

V gene: TRBV13
J gene: TRBJ2-1
CDR3 protein: CASSGGLAGTDNEQFF